This TCR beta chain came from a study of shared T cell receptors in the human thymus. This CDR3 has 15 residues. The V end was cut by 4 bases, the J end by 0 bases, with 12 bases between. Germline CDR1 is SGHAT and CDR2 is FQNNGV. Profiled with immunoSEQ multiplex PCR; TCRdb holds only in-frame clones, not every one. The sample records more than 550,000 clones, 80% to 90% being singletons. These same records also appear under a second study, on human thymus T cells. This second study notes: Healthy Finnish infants undergoing corrective surgery for congenital heart defects provided the donor material.

V is TRBV11-2 and J is TRBJ2-5, with D possibly being TRBD1 (6 bases). The sample consisted of thymocytes. This receptor was taken from a girl less than two years old with a congenital heart defect. For the CDR3, the DNA is TGTGCCAGCAGCTCGACAGGACAGTACCAAGAGACCCAGTACTTC. Translating it yields CASSSTGQYQETQYF.